This TCR beta chain comes out of a study of control samples from healthy donors and cancer patients. Germline V lookup: CDR1 MNHNS, CDR2 SASEGT. The length of the CDR3 is 14 residues. V was shortened by 2 bases and J by 5 bases, with 12 bases between the two germline ends. This table comes from immunoSEQ multiplex PCR, and its TCRdb copy is limited to in-frame clones, with some not included. This table has 80,000 to 100,000 clones, roughly 92% appearing once. The J gene is TRBJ1-1, the V gene TRBV6-1; D may be TRBD1 (6 bases). Sequencing input: blood. The clonotype originates from a human donor in good health. The donor label of this sample is uncertain. CDR3 amino acids: CASSELTGRTEAFF. DNA for the CDR3: TGTGCCAGCAGTGAACTCACAGGGCGAACTGAAGCTTTCTTT.